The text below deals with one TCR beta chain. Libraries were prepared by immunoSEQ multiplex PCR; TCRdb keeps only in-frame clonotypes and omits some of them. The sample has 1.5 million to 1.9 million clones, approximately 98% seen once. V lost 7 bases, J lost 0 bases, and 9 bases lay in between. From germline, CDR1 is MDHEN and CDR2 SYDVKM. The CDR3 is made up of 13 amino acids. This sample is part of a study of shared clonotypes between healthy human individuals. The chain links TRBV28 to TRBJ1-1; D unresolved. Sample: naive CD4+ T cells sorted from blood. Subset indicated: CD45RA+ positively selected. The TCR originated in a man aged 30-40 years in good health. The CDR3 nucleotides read TGTGCCAGCACAGGTGATTTGAACACTGAAGCTTTCTTT. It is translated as CASTGDLNTEAFF.